Listed below are T cell receptor beta chains from one sample, sequenced in a study of blood T cell repertoires in COVID-19. The assay was immunoSEQ multiplex PCR, and TCRdb's table has in-frame clones only and misses some. The table shows more than 300,000 clones, with more than 70% occurring only once. Sequenced: peripheral blood. The origin of the receptors is a man aged 18 to 29 who had recovered from COVID-19. CDR3s include the opening cysteine and the closing phenylalanine or tryptophan. The order of the fields is J gene, V gene, clone size, D gene, CDR3 protein, CDR3 DNA. D genes are given only for firm matches. Size tells how often a clone was seen (once, few, many) or the class of an expanded clone, and some rows leave it out.

j_call: TRBJ1-3; v_call: TRBV23-1; clone_size: -; d_call: -; cdr3_aa: CASSQSLTGTGNTIYF; cdr3_nt: TGCGCCAGCAGTCAATCCCTTACAGGGACTGGAAACACCATATATTTT
j_call: TRBJ1-1; v_call: TRBV18; clone_size: -; d_call: TRBD1; cdr3_aa: CASSQGENTEAFF; cdr3_nt: TGTGCCAGCTCCCAGGGGGAGAACACTGAAGCTTTCTTT
j_call: TRBJ2-5; v_call: TRBV7-3; clone_size: once; d_call: -; cdr3_aa: CASSLEAEETQYF; cdr3_nt: TGTGCCAGCAGCTTAGAGGCGGAAGAGACCCAGTACTTC
j_call: TRBJ2-3; v_call: TRBV5-1; clone_size: -; d_call: TRBD2; cdr3_aa: CASSLEGGLGADTQYF; cdr3_nt: TGCGCCAGCAGCTTGGAGGGGGGACTAGGGGCAGATACGCAGTATTTT
j_call: TRBJ2-1; v_call: TRBV7-3; clone_size: -; d_call: TRBD2; cdr3_aa: CASSVTPSGSYNEQFF; cdr3_nt: TGTGCCAGCAGCGTTACCCCTAGCGGGAGCTACAATGAGCAGTTCTTC
j_call: TRBJ2-4; v_call: TRBV5-1; clone_size: -; d_call: TRBD2; cdr3_aa: CASSPGSASGLAKNIQYF; cdr3_nt: TGCGCCAGCAGCCCCGGTTCGGCTAGCGGGTTAGCCAAAAACATTCAGTACTTC
j_call: TRBJ2-2; v_call: TRBV7-9; clone_size: -; d_call: TRBD1; cdr3_aa: CASSLPGQGYTGELFF; cdr3_nt: TGTGCCAGCAGTCTACCGGGACAGGGATACACCGGGGAGCTGTTTTTT
j_call: TRBJ1-6; v_call: TRBV5-1; clone_size: -; d_call: TRBD1; cdr3_aa: CASSLVGGGTQSPLHF; cdr3_nt: TGCGCCAGCAGCTTGGTAGGGGGCGGAACCCAATCACCCCTCCACTTT
j_call: TRBJ2-7; v_call: TRBV27; clone_size: -; d_call: -; cdr3_aa: CASGPTGGAYEQYF; cdr3_nt: TGTGCCAGCGGACCCACAGGGGGGGCCTACGAGCAGTACTTC
j_call: TRBJ1-4; v_call: TRBV30; clone_size: -; d_call: -; cdr3_aa: CAWSIYEAGVNEKLFF; cdr3_nt: TGTGCCTGGAGTATCTACGAGGCAGGGGTTAATGAAAAACTGTTTTTT
j_call: TRBJ1-6; v_call: TRBV27; clone_size: -; d_call: TRBD1; cdr3_aa: CASSLSGQGYNSPLHF; cdr3_nt: TGTGCCAGCAGTTTATCCGGACAGGGCTATAATTCACCCCTCCACTTT
j_call: TRBJ2-5; v_call: TRBV5-8; clone_size: -; d_call: -; cdr3_aa: CASAPGQETQYF; cdr3_nt: TGTGCCAGCGCCCCCGGCCAAGAGACCCAGTACTTC
j_call: TRBJ2-2; v_call: TRBV7-3; clone_size: -; d_call: TRBD2; cdr3_aa: CASSLTSGGYTGELFF; cdr3_nt: TGTGCCAGCAGCTTAACAAGCGGGGGGTACACCGGGGAGCTGTTTTTT
j_call: TRBJ1-2; v_call: TRBV9; clone_size: -; d_call: -; cdr3_aa: CASSVGQGTYYGYTF; cdr3_nt: TGTGCCAGCAGCGTAGGGCAGGGAACGTACTATGGCTACACCTTC
j_call: TRBJ2-7; v_call: TRBV5-1; clone_size: -; d_call: -; cdr3_aa: CASSLSGPAYEQYF; cdr3_nt: TGCGCCAGCAGCTTGAGCGGCCCCGCCTACGAGCAGTACTTC
j_call: TRBJ1-4; v_call: TRBV5-4; clone_size: -; d_call: TRBD1; cdr3_aa: CASSSTGGGYEKLFF; cdr3_nt: TGTGCCAGCAGCTCTACAGGGGGCGGGTATGAAAAACTGTTTTTT
j_call: TRBJ2-7; v_call: TRBV7-9; clone_size: -; d_call: -; cdr3_aa: CASSLARYEQYF; cdr3_nt: TGTGCCAGCAGCTTAGCGCGGTACGAGCAGTACTTC
j_call: TRBJ2-1; v_call: TRBV2; clone_size: -; d_call: -; cdr3_aa: CASSESGVGPYNEQFF; cdr3_nt: TGTGCCAGCAGTGAGTCGGGGGTCGGTCCCTACAATGAGCAGTTCTTC
j_call: TRBJ1-4; v_call: TRBV12-5; clone_size: -; d_call: -; cdr3_aa: CASGLAQGLATNEKLFF; cdr3_nt: TGTGCTAGTGGTTTGGCCCAGGGGCTTGCAACTAATGAAAAACTGTTTTTT
j_call: TRBJ1-2; v_call: TRBV7-2; clone_size: -; d_call: TRBD1; cdr3_aa: CASSLEGQQTDGYTF; cdr3_nt: TGTGCCAGCAGCTTAGAGGGACAGCAAACGGATGGCTACACCTTC
j_call: TRBJ2-1; v_call: TRBV27; clone_size: -; d_call: -; cdr3_aa: CASSFQGLPTNEQFF; cdr3_nt: TGTGCCAGCAGCTTTCAGGGCCTTCCCACGAATGAGCAGTTCTTC
j_call: TRBJ1-5; v_call: TRBV10-3; clone_size: -; d_call: -; cdr3_aa: CAISEGADSNQPQHF; cdr3_nt: TGTGCCATCAGTGAGGGGGCGGATAGCAATCAGCCCCAGCATTTT
j_call: TRBJ2-7; v_call: TRBV27; clone_size: -; d_call: -; cdr3_aa: CASSFGMGLYEQYF; cdr3_nt: TGTGCCAGCAGTTTTGGGATGGGGCTCTACGAGCAGTACTTC
j_call: TRBJ2-1; v_call: TRBV11-3; clone_size: -; d_call: -; cdr3_aa: CASSLGGQSYNEQFF; cdr3_nt: TGTGCCAGCAGCTTAGGAGGACAGTCCTACAATGAGCAGTTCTTC
j_call: TRBJ1-4; v_call: TRBV5-1; clone_size: -; d_call: -; cdr3_aa: CASSFQGADEKLFF; cdr3_nt: TGCGCCAGCAGCTTTCAAGGGGCTGATGAAAAACTGTTTTTT
j_call: TRBJ1-1; v_call: TRBV21-1; clone_size: once; d_call: -; cdr3_aa: CASSKGGATFAEAFF; cdr3_nt: TGTGCCAGCAGCAAAGGCGGGGCCACCTTTGCTGAAGCTTTCTTT
j_call: TRBJ1-5; v_call: TRBV18; clone_size: -; d_call: TRBD1; cdr3_aa: CASSPRQGGSNQPQHF; cdr3_nt: TGTGCCAGCTCACCCCGACAGGGCGGGAGCAATCAGCCCCAGCATTTT
j_call: TRBJ1-2; v_call: TRBV2; clone_size: -; d_call: -; cdr3_aa: CASSVPGNYGYTF; cdr3_nt: TGTGCCAGCAGTGTTCCAGGGAACTATGGCTACACCTTC
j_call: TRBJ1-5; v_call: TRBV4-2; clone_size: -; d_call: -; cdr3_aa: CASSQEQGREDQPQHF; cdr3_nt: TGTGCCAGCAGCCAAGAACAGGGCCGGGAGGATCAGCCCCAGCATTTT
j_call: TRBJ1-2; v_call: TRBV7-2; clone_size: -; d_call: TRBD1; cdr3_aa: CASSIQQGAYGYTF; cdr3_nt: TGTGCCAGCAGCATACAACAGGGGGCTTATGGCTACACCTTC
j_call: TRBJ2-1; v_call: TRBV5-1; clone_size: -; d_call: -; cdr3_aa: CASSLAWAGGLAGAYNEQFF; cdr3_nt: TGCGCCAGCAGCTTGGCCTGGGCAGGGGGCCTCGCGGGAGCCTACAATGAGCAGTTCTTC
j_call: TRBJ1-1; v_call: TRBV9; clone_size: -; d_call: -; cdr3_aa: CASSVEGDPNTEAFF; cdr3_nt: TGTGCCAGCAGCGTAGAGGGGGACCCGAACACTGAAGCTTTCTTT
j_call: TRBJ1-1; v_call: TRBV19; clone_size: -; d_call: TRBD1; cdr3_aa: CASTLTGPTTEAFF; cdr3_nt: TGTGCCAGTACCCTGACAGGGCCGACCACTGAAGCTTTCTTT
j_call: TRBJ1-2; v_call: TRBV15; clone_size: -; d_call: -; cdr3_aa: CATSRDTAAYGYTF; cdr3_nt: TGTGCCACCAGCAGAGATACGGCGGCCTATGGCTACACCTTC
j_call: TRBJ1-1; v_call: TRBV4-2; clone_size: -; d_call: -; cdr3_aa: CASTLKGGGNTEAFF; cdr3_nt: TGTGCCAGCACCTTAAAGGGAGGGGGAAACACTGAAGCTTTCTTT
j_call: TRBJ2-6; v_call: TRBV4-3; clone_size: -; d_call: -; cdr3_aa: CASSQDRGQISGANVLTF; cdr3_nt: TGCGCCAGCAGCCAAGATCGGGGACAAATTTCTGGGGCCAACGTCCTGACTTTC
j_call: TRBJ2-1; v_call: TRBV14; clone_size: -; d_call: TRBD1; cdr3_aa: CASSQDRGRNEQFF; cdr3_nt: TGTGCCAGCAGCCAGGACAGGGGGCGGAATGAGCAGTTCTTC
j_call: TRBJ2-1; v_call: TRBV6-6; clone_size: once; d_call: -; cdr3_aa: CASSSRRDNEQFF; cdr3_nt: TGTGCCAGCAGTTCCCGGAGGGACAATGAGCAGTTCTTC
j_call: TRBJ1-3; v_call: TRBV18; clone_size: -; d_call: -; cdr3_aa: CASSQDSSGNTIYF; cdr3_nt: TGTGCCAGCTCACAGGACAGCTCTGGAAACACCATATATTTT
j_call: TRBJ1-3; v_call: TRBV4-1; clone_size: -; d_call: -; cdr3_aa: CASSQTTVSGNTIYF; cdr3_nt: TGCGCCAGCAGCCAAACGACAGTCTCTGGAAACACCATATATTTT
j_call: TRBJ2-3; v_call: TRBV18; clone_size: -; d_call: TRBD1; cdr3_aa: CASSPGQGTDTQYF; cdr3_nt: TGTGCCAGCTCACCAGGACAGGGCACAGATACGCAGTATTTT
j_call: TRBJ2-7; v_call: TRBV10-2; clone_size: -; d_call: TRBD2; cdr3_aa: CASSPRTGGEQYF; cdr3_nt: TGCGCCAGCAGCCCTAGGACGGGGGGCGAGCAGTACTTC
j_call: TRBJ1-1; v_call: TRBV7-6; clone_size: -; d_call: -; cdr3_aa: CASSLVAETLFEAFF; cdr3_nt: TGTGCCAGCAGCTTAGTAGCTGAGACCTTATTTGAAGCTTTCTTT
j_call: TRBJ2-5; v_call: TRBV19; clone_size: -; d_call: -; cdr3_aa: CASSPHRVGETQYF; cdr3_nt: TGTGCCAGTAGTCCGCACAGGGTCGGGGAGACCCAGTACTTC
j_call: TRBJ1-1; v_call: TRBV3-1/TRBV3-2; clone_size: once; d_call: -; cdr3_aa: CASSPKRLAGMAFF; cdr3_nt: TGTGCCAGCAGCCCCAAGAGGCTGGCAGGGATGGCTTTCTTT
j_call: TRBJ2-2; v_call: TRBV5-6; clone_size: -; d_call: TRBD2; cdr3_aa: CASSLTAGGTGELFF; cdr3_nt: TGTGCCAGCAGCTTAACAGCGGGGGGCACCGGGGAGCTGTTTTTT